The 20 T cell receptor beta chains presented below share a single source sample, sequenced in a study of tumor-infiltrating lymphocytes in primary liver carcinoma. Reverse transcription of about 0.5 ug total RNA with a constant-region primer produced TCR beta cDNA. Sequencing libraries for TCR beta derived from three nested multiplex PCR rounds that used slightly modified ARM-PCR. In the first two PCR rounds, TRBV1-TRBV30 forward primers were paired with a C-beta reverse primer, and each round lasted roughly 9 cycles. Via MiXCR, TCRdb re-called the multiplex PCR reads, giving one row per CDR3 protein. The table includes 150,000 to 200,000 distinct CDR3 sequences, 65% detected once. Germline DNA was also extracted, and blood RNA derived from unsorted whole blood. The sequenced sample consisted of peripheral blood. The receptors were sampled from a woman aged 60-75 years with primary liver carcinoma and hepatitis B virus infection.

In regard to this clonotype: Being one base from a much bigger clone, this may be a read error. The chain employs TRBV10-3 and TRBJ2-3; 7 nucleotides agree with TRBD2. The germline V gene encodes CDR1 ENHRY and CDR2 SYGVKD. Losses at the gene ends were 7 bases for V and 2 bases for J; bases not matched to a gene: 9. The CDR3 consists of 15 residues. CDR3 sequence reads: CAIKPGLTHTDTQYF. Here the CDR3 DNA reads TGTGCCATCAAGCCGGGACTAACCCACACAGATACGCAGTATTTT.

A word on this clonotype: The CDR3 end shows no conserved phenylalanine or tryptophan, and so a read error is likely. The chain is built from TRBV5-1 and TRBJ2-7, with TRBD2 matching over 13 bases. This CDR3 has 15 amino acids. The junction had 6 bases not matched to a gene; V was cut back by 3 bases and J by 6 bases. Germline CDR1 SGHRS, CDR2 YFSETQ. For the CDR3, the DNA is TGCGCCAGCAGCTATTCAGGGACTAGCGGGACCGAGCAGTACCTC. Translation gives CASSYSGTSGTEQYL.

CDR3 sequence: CASNFLAGDQTDTQYF. The DNA for the CDR3 is TGTGCCAGCAACTTTCTAGCGGGGGATCAAACAGATACGCAGTATTTT. This rearrangement joins TRBV11-2 to TRBJ2-3; 10 bases line up with TRBD2. The CDR3 runs to 16 residues. Germline CDR1 SGHAT, CDR2 FQNNGV. The V and J ends lost 7 bases and 3 bases, in that order; junction bases with no gene match: 10.

This clonotype was observed many times. The chain carries TRBV11-2 and TRBJ1-2, with D unresolved. Trimming pared 0 bases from V and 3 bases from J, leaving 11 bases between. CDR1 is SGHAT and CDR2 is FQNNGV in the germline V gene. The CDR3 runs to 15 residues. CDR3 nucleotides: TGTGCCAGCAGCTTAGAGAGTGCGGGTTACTATGGCTACACCTTC. Translating it yields CASSLESAGYYGYTF.

This clonotype was counted a single time. At one end the junction does not follow the germline gene, possibly because of a read error. The J gene is TRBJ2-1, the V gene TRBV4-2; D possibly uses TRBD1 or TRBD2 (5 bases each). CDR1 LGHNA and CDR2 YNFKEQ come from the germline V gene. The CDR3 runs to 14 residues. Written as DNA, the CDR3 is TGTGCCAGTAGCCAAGATAGGGGAGACATGGTCACGTTCTTC. This codes for CASSQDRGDMVTFF.

Concerning this clonotype: A much bigger clone sits one base away, suggesting this may be a read error. This rearrangement joins TRBV12-3 or TRBV12-4 to TRBJ2-2; 13 positions match TRBD2. Losses at the gene ends were 5 bases for V and 2 bases for J; bases not matched to a gene: 5. The CDR3 has 17 amino acids. The CDR3 loop reads CASSPRLAGGNTGELFF. CDR3 bases: TGTGCCAGCAGTCCGAGACTAGCGGGAGGTAACACCGGGGAGCTGTTTTTT.

As concerns this clonotype: The junction shows a germline mismatch at one end, possibly a read error. The chain uses TRBV11-2 and TRBJ2-7; D gene uncertain. This CDR3 has 12 amino acids. The germline V gene encodes CDR1 SGHAT and CDR2 FQNNGV. DNA of the CDR3: TGTGCCAGCAGCTCAAGGATTGGCGAGCAATACTTC. Translating gives CASSSRIGEQYF.

The table lists this clonotype with many counts. The V gene is TRBV4-1, the J gene TRBJ2-2; D is possibly TRBD1 (6 bases). This CDR3 region has 18 residues. CDR1 and CDR2 (germline): MGHRA, YSYEKL. Deletions cut 2 bases from V and 4 bases from J, with 20 bases between. The CDR3 loop reads CASSQTAPGTYLTGELFF. CDR3 DNA: TGCGCCAGCAGCCAAACAGCCCCCGGGACATACCTCACCGGGGAGCTGTTTTTT.

The rearrangement joins TRBV5-4 to TRBJ2-2; D might be TRBD2 (5 bases). V dropped 4 bases and J dropped 4 bases, with 11 bases sitting between them. The CDR3 covers 14 residues. Per germline, CDR1 SGHNT and CDR2 YYREEE (reference sequence). CDR3 nucleotides: TGTGCCAGCAGCCTGGACTCCTCCACCGGGGAGCTGTTTTTT. It is translated as CASSLDSSTGELFF.

As regards this clonotype: A much bigger clone sits one base away, suggesting this may be a read error. The V and J genes are TRBV12-3 or TRBV12-4 and TRBJ1-6, with 7 bases identical to TRBD1. There are 15 residues in the CDR3. The CDR3 bases are TGTGCCAGCAGCCCACAGGGGACCATGGGTTCACCCCTCTACTTT. It specifies CASSPQGTMGSPLYF.

The chain uses TRBV11-2 and TRBJ2-7, with D possibly TRBD2 on 6 matching bases. Germline values: CDR1 SGHAT, CDR2 FQNNGV. The germline V and J ends were trimmed by 4 bases and 6 bases, with 19 bases remaining between them. The CDR3 is 15 residues long. CDR3 coding DNA: TGTGCCAGCAGCTCGGGACTCCTAGTAGGGCTCGAGCAGTACTTC. It translates to CASSSGLLVGLEQYF.

This clonotype was seen ten or more times. This rearrangement joins TRBV6-1 to TRBJ2-1; 8 nucleotides match TRBD1. The V gene's germline CDR1 is MNHNS and CDR2 SASEGT. The V and J ends lost 7 bases and 0 bases, in that order; junction bases with no gene match: 14. The CDR3 runs to 18 residues. The CDR3 DNA is TGTGCCAGCACCAGACAGGGGACCTACCGATTCTCCTACAATGAGCAGTTCTTC. This gives the protein CASTRQGTYRFSYNEQFF.

In regard to this clonotype: This may be a read error, as it is one base from a much larger clone. This rearrangement joins TRBV12-3 or TRBV12-4 to TRBJ2-7; D gene unclear. V lost 7 bases to trimming and J lost 1 base, with 11 bases between them. The CDR3 is 13 amino acids. DNA of the CDR3: TGTGCCAGCACGAGGTCAGGTTCCTACGAGCAGTACTTC. It codes for CASTRSGSYEQYF.

Concerning this clonotype: One base away lies a much larger clone, so this may be a sequencing read error. This chain links TRBV4-1 with TRBJ2-1; 7 bases agree with TRBD2. The CDR3 consists of 17 residues. Germline-derived CDR1 and CDR2 are MGHRA and YSYEKL. The CDR3 protein is CASSRLDSGRTYNKQFF. CDR3 coding DNA: TGCGCCAGCAGCCGACTCGATAGCGGGCGCACCTACAATAAGCAGTTCTTC.

As for this clonotype: This may be a read error: a much more frequent sequence differs by one nucleotide. Lacking the conserved final phenylalanine or tryptophan, this CDR3 likely reflects a read error. The chain recombines TRBV6-2 or TRBV6-3 with TRBJ2-3; 8 nucleotides agree with TRBD2. The CDR3 spans 15 residues. Looked up from germline, CDR1 is MNHEY and CDR2 is SVGEGT. The junction had 7 bases not matched to a gene; V was cut back by 8 bases and J by 0 bases. CDR3 nucleotides: TGTGCCAGCGGAACCGGGACTAGTAGCACAGATACGCAGTATTCT. Its protein product is CASGTGTSSTDTQYS.

A remark on this clonotype: This likely comes from a read error, as the CDR3 has no conserved phenylalanine or tryptophan at its end. The chain recombines TRBV12-3 or TRBV12-4 with TRBJ2-1; D may match TRBD1 or TRBD2 (5 bases each). V lost 5 bases, J lost 1 base, and 18 bases lay in between. The CDR3 sequence is 17 residues long. The CDR3 region has the DNA TGTGCCAGCAGTCTACACTGGGACCCGCCGTCCTACAATGAGCAGTTCTAC. Translated: CASSLHWDPPSYNEQFY.

About this clonotype: With a much larger clone just one base away, this may be a read error. The rearrangement links TRBV5-4 to TRBJ2-3, with D tentatively TRBD1 or TRBD2 (5 bases each). Germline V gene sequence: CDR1 SGHNT, CDR2 YYREEE (reference sequence). This CDR3 region has 16 residues. The CDR3 coding sequence is TGTGTCAGCAGCTTGTTTTCGGGACGGAGCACAGATACGCAGTATTTT. It yields the protein CVSSLFSGRSTDTQYF.

The table lists this clonotype with a few counts. A much larger clone lies one base from this, so it may be a read error. The CDR3 carries no conserved terminal phenylalanine or tryptophan, so it likely arises from a read error. The J gene is TRBJ2-3, the V gene TRBV4-1, with TRBD2 matching over 9 bases. The ends lost 4 bases at V and 2 bases at J; junction bases unmatched: 10. This CDR3 has 17 amino acids. From germline, CDR1 is MGHRA and CDR2 YSYEKL. CDR3 residues: CASSPRGPSGNTDTQYS. The DNA of the CDR3 is TGCGCCAGCAGCCCCAGGGGCCCTAGCGGGAACACAGATACGCAGTATTCT.

With respect to this clonotype: The junction departs from germline at one end; a sequencing error may be responsible. The CDR3 spells CASTPRANQDTQYF. As DNA, the CDR3 is TGTGCCAGCACTCCCCGGGCCAACCAAGATACCCAGTACTTC. The genes are TRBV5-6 and TRBJ2-5; D remains ambiguous. Germline-derived CDR1 and CDR2 are SGHDT and YYEEEE. The CDR3 sequence is 14 residues long.

The rearrangement uses TRBV11-2 and TRBJ2-1, with 8 bases fitting TRBD2. Per germline, CDR1 SGHAT and CDR2 FQNNGV. V shed 4 bases, J shed 4 bases, and the junction held 9 bases outside the gene matches. The CDR3 is made up of 16 amino acids. The CDR3 spells CASSSPALAVYNEQFF. The CDR3 DNA reads TGTGCCAGCAGCTCCCCCGCACTAGCGGTGTACAATGAGCAGTTCTTC.